These 7 T cell receptor beta chains were sequenced from one sample in a study of blood T cells in healthy people across ages. The second PCR ran about 6 to 11 cycles with a sample-barcoded 5' primer and J-beta primers. Using its own MiXCR run on the 5' RACE reads, TCRdb lists one record per CDR3 protein. The sample records approximately 1,100,000 distinct CDR3 sequences, 35% to 50% being singletons. Input material: blood. These receptors were taken from a woman in her fifties or sixties in good health.

V gene TRBV5-1 combines with J gene TRBJ2-3, with D possibly matching TRBD2 (5 bases). V was pared by 2 bases and J by 3 bases, with 13 bases between. CDR3 length: 15 amino acids. CDR1 and CDR2 (germline): SGHRS, YFSETQ. The CDR3 protein is CASSLGNSGTDTQYF. The CDR3 nucleotides read TGCGCCAGCAGCTTAGGCAATTCGGGGACAGATACGCAGTATTTT.

V is TRBV3-1 and J is TRBJ2-1; the match to TRBD1 covers 8 bases. The tail of the sequence fits TRBJ2-7 better, so the J call may be wrong. Germline V gene data show CDR1 as LGHDT and CDR2 as YNNKEL (reference sequence). The CDR3 has 15 amino acids. CDR3 region: CASSQETGAYNEQYF. CDR3 sequence (DNA): TGTGCCAGCAGCCAAGAGACAGGGGCCTACAATGAGCAGTACTTC.

The genes are TRBV11-1 and TRBJ2-5, with D unclear. Germline V gives CDR1 SGHAT, CDR2 FQDESV (reference sequence). Trimming left V 1 base short and J 2 bases short, with 11 bases between. This CDR3 has 15 residues. In DNA form, the CDR3 reads TGTGCCAGCAGCTTAGAGTGGCAAATTCAAGAGACCCAGTACTTC. Protein product: CASSLEWQIQETQYF.

The V and J genes are TRBV20-1 and TRBJ1-5; a possible D gene is TRBD1 (6 bases). The V gene's germline CDR1 is DFQATT and CDR2 SNEGSKA (reference sequence). The CDR3 spans 14 residues. V was clipped by 4 bases and J by 1 base, with 11 bases between them. Here the CDR3 reads CSAIGQLSNQPQHF. CDR3 nucleotide sequence: TGCAGTGCTATCGGACAGTTAAGCAATCAGCCCCAGCATTTT.

This chain uses TRBV12-3 or TRBV12-4 with TRBJ2-1; 14 bases align to TRBD2. The CDR3 is 15 residues long. Germline trimming cut 1 base from V and 9 bases from J; bases unmatched to any gene: 2. The CDR3 nucleotides are TGTGCCAGCAGTTTAGTCGGACTAGCGGGAGGTGAGCAGTTCTTC. Translation gives CASSLVGLAGGEQFF.

DNA for the CDR3: TGCAGCGTTTACGGGATAGGAGATACGCAGTATTTT. Encoded protein: CSVYGIGDTQYF. The chain combines TRBV29-1 with TRBJ2-3; D is perhaps TRBD2 (5 bases). With 5 bases removed from V and 5 bases from J, the gap between germline ends came to 11 bases. The CDR3 runs to 12 residues. From germline, CDR1 is SQVTM and CDR2 ANQGSEA.

Only a few counts were recorded for this clonotype. The V gene is TRBV20-1, the J gene TRBJ2-5, with a weak D call TRBD2 (6 bases). Trimming cost V 3 bases and J 5 bases, with 16 bases left between them. This CDR3 spans 14 amino acids. Per the germline V gene, CDR1 is DFQATT and CDR2 is SNEGSKA (reference sequence). CDR3 sequence: CSARIVGGAETQYF. As DNA, the CDR3 is TGCAGTGCTAGGATCGTGGGGGGAGCGGAGACCCAGTACTTC.